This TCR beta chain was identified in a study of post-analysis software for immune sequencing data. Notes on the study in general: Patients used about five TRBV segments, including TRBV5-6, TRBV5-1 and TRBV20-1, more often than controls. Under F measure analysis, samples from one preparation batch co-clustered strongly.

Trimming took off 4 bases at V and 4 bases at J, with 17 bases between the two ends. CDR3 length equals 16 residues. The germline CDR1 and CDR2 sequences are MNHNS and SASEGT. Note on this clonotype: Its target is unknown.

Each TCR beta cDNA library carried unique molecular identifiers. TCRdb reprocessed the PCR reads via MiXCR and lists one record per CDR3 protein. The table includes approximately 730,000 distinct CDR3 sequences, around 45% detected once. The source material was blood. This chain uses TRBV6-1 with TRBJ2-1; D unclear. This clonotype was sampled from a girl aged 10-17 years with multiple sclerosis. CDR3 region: CASSGRASTAYNEQFF. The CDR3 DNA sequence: TGTGCCAGCAGTGGACGGGCTTCAACCGCTTACAATGAGCAGTTCTTC.